The 5 T cell receptor beta chains given below trace back to one sample, sequenced in a study of PD-L1 blockade in urothelial cancer. Repertoires were generated with immunoSEQ multiplex PCR, while TCRdb's copy carries only in-frame clones and drops some. The sample has some 40,000 clones; around 81% are singletons. Time point noted: pretreatment peripheral blood. Sequencing was performed on PBMCs, taken around atezolizumab (anti-PD-L1) treatment. These receptors were obtained from a man aged 80 or over with urothelial cancer.

The chain is built from TRBV4-1 and TRBJ2-1; 7 nucleotides line up with TRBD1. Losses at the gene ends were 1 base for V and 0 bases for J; bases not matched to a gene: 15. In germline, CDR1 is MGHRA, CDR2 YSYEKL. CDR3 length: 20 amino acids. The CDR3 loop is CASSQVQGRQRKSSYNEQFF. The CDR3 nucleotides are TGCGCCAGCAGCCAAGTACAGGGGCGACAGAGAAAAAGCTCCTACAATGAGCAGTTCTTC.

The V call is TRBV7-9, the J call TRBJ2-1; 14 bases align to TRBD2. Germline V gene sequence: CDR1 SEHNR, CDR2 FQNEAQ (reference sequence). V was pared by 4 bases and J by 7 bases, with 12 bases of the junction left unmatched. The CDR3 is 18 residues long. Here the CDR3 reads CASSSRATSGRAGNEQFF. DNA for the CDR3: TGTGCCAGCAGCTCCCGGGCGACTAGCGGGAGGGCCGGGAATGAGCAGTTCTTC. Complete variable domain (other parts from reference TRBV7-9 and TRBJ2-1): DTGVSQNPRHKITKRGQNVTFRCDPISEHNRLYWYRQTLGQGPEFLTYFQNEAQLEKSRLLSDRFSAERPKGSFSTLEIQRTEQGDSAMYLCASSSRATSGRAGNEQFFGPGTRLTVL.

The CDR3 DNA reads as TGTGCCAGCAGCAACCCCGGGACAGGGGATGCCTACGAGCAGTACTTC. Amino acids: CASSNPGTGDAYEQYF. V and J are TRBV21-1 and TRBJ2-7; the table's D gene call, TRBD1, was not cross checked with the DNA. TRBV21-1 has pseudogene status. The CDR3 consists of 16 residues.

The V and J genes are TRBV5-6 and TRBJ1-2, with D perhaps matching TRBD1 (6 bases). CDR3 size: 14 residues. The ends were cut back, 4 bases at V and 7 bases at J, with 17 bases in the middle. CDR1 and CDR2 (germline): SGHDT, YYEEEE. The CDR3 DNA sequence: TGTGCCAGCAGCGCCTACGGGGGGCTGGGTGGCTACACCTTC. Translated, it gives CASSAYGGLGGYTF.

J is TRBJ2-1 and V is TRBV5-1; 9 bases are a match to TRBD1. The junction had 12 bases not matched to a gene; V was cut back by 1 base and J by 4 bases. The CDR3 spans 18 residues. Germline V gives CDR1 SGHRS, CDR2 YFSETQ. CDR3 loop: CASSLKTDGTGIYNEQFF. Written as DNA, the CDR3 is TGCGCCAGCAGCTTGAAGACGGACGGGACAGGGATTTACAATGAGCAGTTCTTC. The complete variable domain, with remaining parts taken from reference TRBV5-1 and TRBJ2-1, reads KAGVTQTPRYLIKTRGQQVTLSCSPISGHRSVSWYQQTPGQGLQFLFEYFSETQRNKGNFPGRFSGRQFSNSRSEMNVSTLELGDSALYLCASSLKTDGTGIYNEQFFGPGTRLTVL.